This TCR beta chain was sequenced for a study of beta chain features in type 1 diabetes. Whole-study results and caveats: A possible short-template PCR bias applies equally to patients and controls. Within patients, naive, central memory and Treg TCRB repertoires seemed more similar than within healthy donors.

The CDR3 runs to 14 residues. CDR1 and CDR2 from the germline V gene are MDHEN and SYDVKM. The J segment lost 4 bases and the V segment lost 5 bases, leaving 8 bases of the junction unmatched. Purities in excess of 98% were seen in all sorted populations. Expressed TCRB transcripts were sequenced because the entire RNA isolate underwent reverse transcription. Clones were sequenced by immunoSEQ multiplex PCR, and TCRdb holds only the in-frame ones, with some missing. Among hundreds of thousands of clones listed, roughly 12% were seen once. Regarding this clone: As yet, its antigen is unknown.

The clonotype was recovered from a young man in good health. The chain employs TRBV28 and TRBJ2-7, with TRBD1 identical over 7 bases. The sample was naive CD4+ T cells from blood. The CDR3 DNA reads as TGTGCCAGCAGTACAGGGGTTGACCCATACGAGCAGTACTTC. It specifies CASSTGVDPYEQYF.